These 8 T cell receptor beta chains were all obtained from the same sample, sequenced in a study of CD8 T cells in Susac syndrome. A quantity of about 0.5 to 1 ug RNA underwent reverse transcription using random hexamers. TCRdb reanalysed the immunoSEQ multiplex PCR reads using MiXCR and keeps one entry per CDR3 protein. The profile shows about 140,000 distinct CDR3 sequences, around 93% of them singletons. The sample was CD8+ T cells from PBMCs. These receptor sequences come from a human donor with Susac syndrome.

The chain has TRBV12-3 or TRBV12-4 and TRBJ2-5; D unclear. The CDR3 runs to 15 residues. Trimming stripped 3 bases from V and 2 bases from J, with 13 bases between. This chain's CDR3 is CASSFRHYAQETQYF. CDR3 sequence (DNA): TGTGCCAGCAGTTTTAGGCACTATGCACAAGAGACCCAGTACTTC.

The gene calls are TRBV9 and TRBJ1-1, with a weak D call TRBD1 (5 bases). Germline lookup yields CDR1 SGDLS and CDR2 YYNGEE. V shed 3 bases and J shed 10 bases, with 16 bases lying between them. This CDR3 comprises 13 residues. The CDR3 nucleotides are TGTGCCAGCAGCGGGCAGGGTCGGCCTATAGCTTTCTTT. Translating gives CASSGQGRPIAFF.

This rearrangement joins TRBV12-3 or TRBV12-4 to TRBJ2-5; 7 bases map to TRBD1. V dropped 6 bases and J dropped 3; count of bases not matched to a gene: 7. The CDR3 sequence is 14 residues long. The CDR3 bases are TGTGCCAGCAGCCAAGACAGGGAAGAAGAGACCCAGTACTTC. This gives the protein CASSQDREEETQYF.

The J gene is TRBJ1-1, the V gene TRBV18; no reliable D call. This CDR3 contains 16 residues. Germline V CDR1 and CDR2: KGHSH, LQKENI. Trimming removed 3 bases at V and 0 bases at J, with 14 bases between. The CDR3 is CASSPNFPGVNTEAFF. The CDR3, as DNA: TGTGCCAGCTCACCGAATTTTCCGGGTGTGAACACTGAAGCTTTCTTT. Full variable domain (remainder filled in from reference TRBV18 and TRBJ1-1): NAGVMQNPRHLVRRRGQEARLRCSPMKGHSHVYWYRQLPEEGLKFMVYLQKENIIDESGMPKERFSAEFPKEGPSILRIQQVVRGDSAAYFCASSPNFPGVNTEAFFGQGTRLTVV.

The genes are TRBV12-3 or TRBV12-4 and TRBJ2-7, with TRBD2 as a possible D gene (6 bases). The CDR3 extends over 13 amino acids. Trimming cost V 8 bases and J 3 bases, with 14 bases left between them. The CDR3 DNA sequence: TGTGCCAGCCGAACGGGACTCCTCTACGAGCAGTACTTC. Protein product: CASRTGLLYEQYF.

V gene TRBV2 combines with J gene TRBJ2-7; the D gene is possibly TRBD2 (6 bases). CDR3 length: 15 residues. With 4 bases removed from V and 3 bases from J, the gap between germline ends came to 16 bases. Germline V lookup: CDR1 SNHLY, CDR2 FYNNEI. CDR3 in DNA: TGTGCCAGCAGTGTTTTCGGCGGGGTCAACTACGAGCAGTACTTC. Its protein is CASSVFGGVNYEQYF.

The chain links TRBV24-1 to TRBJ2-7; D possibly corresponds to TRBD2 (6 bases). Germline values: CDR1 KGHDR, CDR2 SFDVKD. The length of the CDR3 is 14 residues. Between the trimmed V and J ends, which lost 9 bases and 0 bases, there was a span of 14 bases. CDR3 nucleotide sequence: TGTGCCACCTCCGACACTAGCACCTCCTACGAGCAGTACTTC. Protein sequence: CATSDTSTSYEQYF.

The V gene is TRBV7-9, the J gene TRBJ2-1; TRBD1 matches 7 bases. Trimming removed 6 bases from V and 5 bases from J; junction bases left unmatched: 10. CDR3 length: 15 amino acids. Germline assignment: CDR1 SEHNR and CDR2 FQNEAQ (reference sequence). DNA of the CDR3: TGTGCCAGCAGGCCGACAGGGTTATTTGACAATGAGCAGTTCTTC. Amino acid sequence: CASRPTGLFDNEQFF.